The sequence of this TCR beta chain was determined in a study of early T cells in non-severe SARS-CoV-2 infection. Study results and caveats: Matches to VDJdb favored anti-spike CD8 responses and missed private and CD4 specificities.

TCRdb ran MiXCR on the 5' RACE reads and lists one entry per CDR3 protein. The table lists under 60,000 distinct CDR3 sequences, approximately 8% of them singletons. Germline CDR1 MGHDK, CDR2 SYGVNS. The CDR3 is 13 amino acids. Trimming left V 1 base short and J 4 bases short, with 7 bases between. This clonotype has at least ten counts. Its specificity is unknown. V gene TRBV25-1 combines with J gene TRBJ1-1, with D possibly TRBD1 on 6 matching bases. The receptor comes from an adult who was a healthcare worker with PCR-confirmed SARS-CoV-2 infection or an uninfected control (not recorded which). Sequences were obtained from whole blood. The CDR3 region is CASSELGGTEAFF. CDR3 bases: TGTGCCAGCAGTGAATTAGGGGGCACTGAAGCTTTCTTT.